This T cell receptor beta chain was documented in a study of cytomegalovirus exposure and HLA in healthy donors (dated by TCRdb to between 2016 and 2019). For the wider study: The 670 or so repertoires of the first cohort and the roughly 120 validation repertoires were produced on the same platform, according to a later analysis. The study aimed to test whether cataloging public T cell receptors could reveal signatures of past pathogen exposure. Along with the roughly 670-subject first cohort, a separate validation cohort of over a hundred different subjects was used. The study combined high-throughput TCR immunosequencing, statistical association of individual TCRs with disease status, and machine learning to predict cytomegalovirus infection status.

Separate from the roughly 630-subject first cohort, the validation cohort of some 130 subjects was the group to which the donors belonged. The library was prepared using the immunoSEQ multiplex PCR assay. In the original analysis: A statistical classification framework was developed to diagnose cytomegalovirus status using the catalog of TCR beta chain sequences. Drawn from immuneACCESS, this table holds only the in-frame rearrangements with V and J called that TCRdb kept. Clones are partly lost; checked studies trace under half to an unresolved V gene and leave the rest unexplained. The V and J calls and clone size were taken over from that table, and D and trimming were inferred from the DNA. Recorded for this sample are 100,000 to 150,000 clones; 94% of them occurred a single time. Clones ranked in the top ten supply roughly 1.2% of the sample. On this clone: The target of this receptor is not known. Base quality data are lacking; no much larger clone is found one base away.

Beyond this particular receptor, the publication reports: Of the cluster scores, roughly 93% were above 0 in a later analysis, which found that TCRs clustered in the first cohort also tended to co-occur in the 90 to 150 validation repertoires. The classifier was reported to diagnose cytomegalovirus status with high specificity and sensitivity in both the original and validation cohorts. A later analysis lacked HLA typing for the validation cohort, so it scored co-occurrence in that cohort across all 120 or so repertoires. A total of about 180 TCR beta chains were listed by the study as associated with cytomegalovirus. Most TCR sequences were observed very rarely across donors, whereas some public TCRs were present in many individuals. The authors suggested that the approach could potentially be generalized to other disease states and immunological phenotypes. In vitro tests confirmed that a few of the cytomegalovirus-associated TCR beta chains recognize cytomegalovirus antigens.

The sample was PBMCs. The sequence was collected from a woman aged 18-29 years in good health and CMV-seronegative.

Read as DNA, the sequence is TGTGCCAGCAGTTACCTACGAGACAATCAGCCCCAGCATTTT. This codes for CASSYLRDNQPQHF. The sequence joins TRBV6-6 to TRBJ1-5; there is no confident call for the D gene. There are 14 amino acids in the CDR3, from cysteine to phenylalanine inclusive. Of all the DNA, just the CDR3 is kept, 42 bases in frame from base 1. V gives up 2 bases and J gives up 3 bases, and the segment between their germline ends measures 8 bases. CDR1 is given as MNHNY and CDR2 as SVGAGI, both from the germline V gene (reference sequence).